These T cell receptor beta chains were read from a single sample in a study of long-term antiretroviral therapy in people with HIV. Libraries were prepared by immunoSEQ multiplex PCR; TCRdb keeps only in-frame clonotypes and omits some of them. The sample has some 34,000 clones, 95% to 96% seen once. The sample consisted of unsorted PBMCs, taken approximately 6.6 years after starting antiretroviral therapy. The receptors were gathered from a man under 40 with HIV. Each CDR3 is given with its conserved first and last residue. A D gene is named only where the DNA matches it firmly. Clone size is not always given. Where it is, it says once, few, many or a class for expanded clones.

TRBJ2-1 TRBD2 TRBV18 - CASSPRGGAYNEQFF TGTGCCAGCTCACCACGGGGGGGAGCCTACAATGAGCAGTTCTTC
TRBJ2-7 TRBD1 TRBV9 - CASSVGTGDYEQYF TGTGCCAGCAGCGTAGGGACAGGGGACTACGAGCAGTACTTC
TRBJ1-2 - TRBV29-1 - CSVEGLGGGDYGYTF TGCAGCGTTGAAGGTCTTGGGGGGGGAGACTATGGCTACACCTTC
TRBJ2-1 - TRBV6-1 - CASSETGLIYNEQFF TGTGCCAGCAGTGAAACGGGACTCATTTACAATGAGCAGTTCTTC
TRBJ1-2 TRBD1 TRBV6-4 once CASSRDRNYGYTF TGTGCCAGCAGCCGGGACAGGAACTATGGCTACACCTTC
TRBJ2-7 TRBD2 TRBV4-1 once CASSRGLANSYEQYF TGCGCCAGCAGCCGGGGACTAGCGAACTCCTACGAGCAGTACTTC
TRBJ2-7 TRBD2 TRBV2 - CASFGEGPSKYEQYF TGTGCCAGCTTCGGGGAGGGACCAAGTAAATACGAGCAGTACTTC
TRBJ1-2 - TRBV29-1 - CSVDLKGGYTF TGCAGCGTTGATTTAAAGGGGGGCTACACCTTC
TRBJ1-1 - TRBV25-1 once CASSVGAAEAFF TGTGCCAGCAGTGTGGGGGCGGCTGAAGCTTTCTTT
TRBJ2-7 TRBD2 TRBV28 - CASSLIPSGSRHEQYF TGTGCCAGCAGTTTAATCCCCAGCGGGAGCCGCCACGAGCAGTACTTC
TRBJ2-3 TRBD2 TRBV6-5 - CASRLTGGGTDTQYF TGTGCCAGCAGACTAACGGGGGGGGGCACAGATACGCAGTATTTT
TRBJ2-7 - TRBV18 - CASSPGQFYEQYF TGTGCCAGCTCACCAGGGCAGTTTTACGAGCAGTACTTC
TRBJ1-4 - TRBV11-2 - CASSLGPRGEKLFF TGTGCCAGCAGCTTGGGACCTCGAGGTGAAAAACTGTTTTTT
TRBJ2-7 TRBD2 TRBV7-2 once CASSSLQGLVSYEQYF TGTGCCAGCAGTTCTCTCCAAGGACTAGTCTCCTACGAGCAGTACTTC
TRBJ2-3 TRBD2 TRBV2 - CASSDEGGGDTQYF TGTGCCAGCAGTGACGAAGGCGGGGGAGATACGCAGTATTTT
TRBJ2-7 TRBD2 TRBV19 - CASNLAGSYEQYF TGTGCCAGTAACCTAGCGGGTTCCTACGAGCAGTACTTC
TRBJ1-1 TRBD1 TRBV5-1 - CASSWDRGRGAFF TGCGCCAGCAGTTGGGACAGGGGAAGGGGAGCTTTCTTT
TRBJ2-1 - TRBV13 - CASSLGGRERYNEQFF TGTGCCAGCAGCTTAGGTGGCAGGGAGCGGTACAATGAGCAGTTCTTC
TRBJ2-1 TRBD2 TRBV7-3 medium-sized CASRNTILGGSNEQFF TGTGCCAGCAGGAATACAATCCTAGGCGGGAGTAACGAGCAGTTCTTC
TRBJ1-5 TRBD1 TRBV5-1 - CASSTQDRLLEGQPQHF TGCGCCAGCAGCACCCAGGACAGGCTTCTGGAGGGTCAGCCCCAGCATTTT
TRBJ1-1 - TRBV27 - CASSLGVRATEAFF TGTGCCAGCAGTTTAGGCGTCAGGGCCACTGAAGCTTTCTTT
TRBJ1-6 - TRBV2 - CASSDVRRWGEDSPLHF TGTGCCAGCAGTGATGTTCGGCGTTGGGGGGAGGATTCACCCCTCCACTTT
TRBJ1-1 - TRBV5-6 - CASSLGGRPSNTEAFF TGTGCCAGCAGCTTGGGGGGGCGCCCGTCGAACACTGAAGCTTTCTTT
TRBJ2-3 - TRBV11-2 - CASSLLLGFPDTQYF TGTGCCAGCAGCTTACTACTAGGATTCCCAGATACGCAGTATTTT
TRBJ2-7 TRBD2 TRBV6-6 - CASSFTSGPSYEQYF TGTGCCAGCAGTTTTACTAGCGGGCCCTCCTACGAGCAGTACTTC
TRBJ2-7 TRBD2 TRBV30 - CAWSSFWTSDYEQYF TGTGCCTGGAGTAGCTTCTGGACTAGCGACTACGAGCAGTACTTC
TRBJ1-2 - TRBV7-2 - CASSPWRGWNYGYTF TGTGCCAGCAGCCCATGGAGGGGTTGGAACTATGGCTACACCTTC
TRBJ1-2 TRBD1 TRBV19 - CASSIARDRGPSGYTF TGTGCCAGTAGTATAGCTCGGGACAGGGGGCCGAGTGGCTACACCTTC
TRBJ2-5 TRBD1 TRBV5-1 - CASSYGDRNQETQYF TGCGCCAGCAGCTATGGGGACAGGAACCAAGAGACCCAGTACTTC
TRBJ1-6 - TRBV19 - CASNHRSHNSPLHF TGTGCCAGTAACCATCGGTCCCATAATTCACCCCTCCACTTT
TRBJ2-2 - TRBV19 - CASSIGETGELFF TGTGCCAGTAGTATCGGCGAGACCGGGGAGCTGTTTTTT
TRBJ2-5 TRBD1 TRBV5-1 - CASSMGQGVPETQYF TGCGCCAGCAGCATGGGACAGGGAGTCCCAGAGACCCAGTACTTC
TRBJ2-2 - TRBV30 - CAWSGTGELFF TGTGCCTGGAGTGGTACCGGGGAGCTGTTTTTT
TRBJ1-5 - TRBV6-5 - CASTSGARGRQPQHF TGTGCCAGCACCAGCGGGGCGAGAGGGCGGCAGCCCCAGCATTTT
TRBJ2-7 - TRBV5-1 - CASSLGPTYEQYF TGCGCCAGCAGCCTGGGACCTACCTACGAGCAGTACTTC
TRBJ2-3 - TRBV9 - CASSVDAGRMTDTQYF TGTGCCAGCAGCGTAGACGCGGGGAGGATGACAGATACGCAGTATTTT
TRBJ2-2 TRBD1 TRBV15 - CATSNWDRGNTGELFF TGTGCCACCAGCAATTGGGACAGGGGAAACACCGGGGAGCTGTTTTTT
TRBJ2-5 - TRBV7-8 - CASSSRGAGETQYF TGTGCCAGCAGCTCTCGTGGCGCTGGGGAGACCCAGTACTTC
TRBJ1-2 - TRBV27 once CASGRTNYGYTF TGTGCCAGCGGTCGAACTAACTATGGCTACACCTTC
TRBJ1-1 - TRBV25-1 - CASSRPGPNTEAFF TGTGCCAGCAGTAGGCCAGGGCCGAACACTGAAGCTTTCTTT
TRBJ1-5 - TRBV2 - CASNEFRDQPQHF TGTGCCAGCAATGAATTTCGCGATCAGCCCCAGCATTTT
TRBJ2-3 - TRBV9 - CASSVARRDTQYF TGTGCCAGCAGCGTAGCTCGGCGGGATACGCAGTATTTT
TRBJ2-5 - TRBV7-8 - CASSLGQGLRETQYF TGTGCCAGCAGCTTAGGGCAGGGCTTGCGGGAGACCCAGTACTTC
TRBJ2-1 - TRBV18 - CASSYLPGGLWDEQFF TGTGCCAGCTCATACCTCCCGGGCGGCCTTTGGGATGAGCAGTTCTTC
TRBJ1-2 - TRBV10-3 - CAISVRQENGYGYTF TGTGCCATCAGTGTCCGACAGGAAAACGGCTATGGCTACACCTTC
TRBJ2-5 TRBD2 TRBV7-8 - CASSPSGASGFTEKETQYF TGTGCCAGCAGCCCCTCTGGGGCTAGCGGGTTTACGGAGAAAGAGACCCAGTACTTC
TRBJ2-3 TRBD2 TRBV4-3 - CASNPEAGGGTDTQYF TGCGCCAGCAACCCGGAGGCGGGAGGAGGGACAGATACGCAGTATTTT
TRBJ2-1 - TRBV7-8 - CASSLIGGRIGLSQFF TGTGCCAGCAGCTTGATCGGGGGCCGTATTGGCCTGAGTCAGTTCTTC
TRBJ1-6 - TRBV9 - CASRAGRDNSPLHF TGTGCCAGCAGGGCGGGACGGGATAATTCACCCCTCCACTTT
TRBJ2-7 - TRBV9 - CASSVGGGEQYF TGTGCCAGCAGCGTAGGAGGTGGGGAGCAGTACTTC
TRBJ2-1 - TRBV9 few CASSVGTGSFIDEQFF TGTGCCAGCAGCGTAGGTACGGGGAGCTTTATCGATGAGCAGTTCTTC
TRBJ1-5 - TRBV7-2 - CASSGPDSNQPQHF TGTGCCAGCAGCGGACCAGATAGCAATCAGCCCCAGCATTTT
TRBJ2-3 - TRBV20-1 - CSANPDTQYF TGCAGTGCTAATCCAGATACGCAGTATTTT
TRBJ1-4 TRBD1 TRBV9 - CASSVGWDSEEKLFF TGTGCCAGCAGCGTAGGATGGGACAGTGAGGAAAAACTGTTTTTT
TRBJ1-1 - TRBV15 - CATRLSGTEAFF TGTGCCACCAGGTTAAGTGGCACTGAAGCTTTCTTT
TRBJ1-1 - TRBV27 - CASSLSISAGAGRSMNTEAFF TGTGCCAGCAGTTTATCGATATCAGCAGGGGCGGGAAGGAGTATGAACACTGAAGCTTTCTTT
TRBJ1-4 TRBD1 TRBV7-9 - CASSIDRDRAGEKLFF TGTGCCAGCAGCATAGACCGGGACAGGGCGGGTGAAAAACTGTTTTTT
TRBJ1-3 - TRBV5-5 - CASSQGGAGNTIYF TGCGCCAGCAGCCAAGGGGGGGCTGGAAACACCATATATTTT
TRBJ1-1 - TRBV2 once CASSDYRNTEAFF TGTGCCAGCAGTGACTACAGGAACACTGAAGCTTTCTTT
TRBJ2-7 TRBD1 TRBV2 - CASRDRGGNEQYF TGTGCCAGCAGAGACAGGGGTGGAAACGAGCAGTACTTC